Listed below are T cell receptor beta chains from one sample, sequenced in a study of blood T cell repertoires in COVID-19. Profiling relied on immunoSEQ multiplex PCR, and the TCRdb table lists in-frame clones only, not all of them. The sample lists roughly 190,000 clones; roughly nine tenths were seen once. Sequencing was carried out using peripheral blood. These TCRs come from a man aged 65-85 years with acute or convalescent COVID-19. Each CDR3 is given with its conserved first and last residue. D genes are given only for firm matches. Where a row states a size, it is once, few, many or the class of an expanded clone; other rows omit it.

clone_size	cdr3_length	d_call	j_call	v_call	cdr3_nt	cdr3_aa
few	15	TRBD1	TRBJ1-1	TRBV5-1	TGCGCCAGCAGCCCGTGGGACAGGATGAACACTGAAGCTTTCTTT	CASSPWDRMNTEAFF
once	16	TRBD2	TRBJ2-3	TRBV4-2	TGTGCCAGCAGCCTACAGCCGGGGGGGAACACAGATACGCAGTATTTT	CASSLQPGGNTDTQYF
NA	14	NA	TRBJ1-4	TRBV18	TGTGCCAGCTCACCTTACAGACAGATTGAAAAACTGTTTTTT	CASSPYRQIEKLFF
once	15	NA	TRBJ1-2	TRBV6-1	TGTGCCAGCAGTGATGGACCCGGGCCCTTAGGCGAGGGCACCTTC	CASSDGPGPLGEGTF
NA	13	TRBD2	TRBJ2-1	TRBV2	TGTGCCAGCACCGAAGCGCCGGGGGGTGAGCAGTTCTTC	CASTEAPGGEQFF
NA	12	NA	TRBJ2-5	TRBV3-1/TRBV3-2	TGTGCCAGCAGCTACTACCAAGAGACCCAGTACTTC	CASSYYQETQYF
once	17	TRBD1	TRBJ2-3	TRBV4-3	TGCGCCAGCAGCCAAGATCTATGGGGACAGGGCACAGATACGCAGTATTTT	CASSQDLWGQGTDTQYF
NA	14	NA	TRBJ1-1	TRBV6-6	TGTGCCAGCACCCATTCGGTCTTCAACACTGAAGCTTTCTTT	CASTHSVFNTEAFF
NA	13	NA	TRBJ1-1	TRBV7-9	TGTGCCAGCAGCTTGTCCGCGGAGGGTGAAGCTTTCTTT	CASSLSAEGEAFF
NA	10	NA	TRBJ2-1	TRBV30	TGTGCCTGGATGGGGAGAGGTGCGTTCTTC	CAWMGRGAFF
NA	16	TRBD2	TRBJ2-1	TRBV5-1	TGCGCCAGCAGCTCTAGCGGGACGGTCGGTTACAATGAGCAGTTCTTC	CASSSSGTVGYNEQFF
NA	13	NA	TRBJ1-1	TRBV29-1	TGCAGCGTTGGCAGGGGTCTAGGCACTGAAGCTTTCTTT	CSVGRGLGTEAFF
few	13	NA	TRBJ2-1	TRBV12-3/TRBV12-4	TGTGCCAGCAGTTTACTAGCGTACAATGAGCAGTTCTTC	CASSLLAYNEQFF
once	16	TRBD2	TRBJ2-7	TRBV14	TGTGCCAGCAGCCCGATCGGTGGGAGGGACTCCTACGAGCAGTACTTC	CASSPIGGRDSYEQYF
NA	13	NA	TRBJ2-1	TRBV29-1	TGCAGCGTGGCGGGGGCGCCTCAAGATGAGCAGTTCTTC	CSVAGAPQDEQFF
NA	12	NA	TRBJ2-7	TRBV5-6	TGTGCCAGCAGCGGGAGCTCCTACGAGCAGTACTTC	CASSGSSYEQYF
NA	13	TRBD2	TRBJ2-5	TRBV27	TGTGCCACCGCACTAGCGGGGGAAGAGACCCAGTACTTC	CATALAGEETQYF
NA	13	NA	TRBJ2-7	TRBV18	TGTGCCAGCTCAGTGAGCAATTCCTACGAGCAGTACTTC	CASSVSNSYEQYF
NA	12	NA	TRBJ2-5	TRBV12-3/TRBV12-4	TGTGCCAGCAGTTTTTCGGGAGAGACCCAGTACTTC	CASSFSGETQYF
NA	14	NA	TRBJ1-2	TRBV4-1	TGCGCCAGCAGCCAAGACCCCCTTCCCTATGGCTACACCTTC	CASSQDPLPYGYTF
NA	17	TRBD1	TRBJ2-7	TRBV4-3	TGCGCCAGCAGCCAATTCCCAGACCGGGACAGGAACTACGAGCAGTACTTC	CASSQFPDRDRNYEQYF
NA	13	TRBD1	TRBJ2-7	TRBV5-3	TGTGCCAGAAGCACTGACAGGGTCTACGAGCAGTACTTC	CARSTDRVYEQYF